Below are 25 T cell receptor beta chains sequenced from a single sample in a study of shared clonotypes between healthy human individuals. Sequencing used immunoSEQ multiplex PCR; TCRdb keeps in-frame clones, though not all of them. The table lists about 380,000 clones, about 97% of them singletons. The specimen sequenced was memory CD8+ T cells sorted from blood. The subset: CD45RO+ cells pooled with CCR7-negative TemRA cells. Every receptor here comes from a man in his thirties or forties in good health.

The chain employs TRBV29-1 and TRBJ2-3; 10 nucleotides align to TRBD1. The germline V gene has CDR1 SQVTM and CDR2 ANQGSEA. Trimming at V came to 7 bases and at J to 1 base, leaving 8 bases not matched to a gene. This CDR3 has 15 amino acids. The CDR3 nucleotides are TGCAGCGCAAACCCCGGGACAGGGGGCACAGATACGCAGTATTTT. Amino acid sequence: CSANPGTGGTDTQYF.

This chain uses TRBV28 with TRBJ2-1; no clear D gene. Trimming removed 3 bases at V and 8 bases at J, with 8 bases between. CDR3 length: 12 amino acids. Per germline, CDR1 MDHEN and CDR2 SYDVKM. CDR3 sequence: CASSFSVYEQFF. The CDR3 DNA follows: TGTGCCAGCAGTTTCTCCGTATATGAGCAGTTCTTC.

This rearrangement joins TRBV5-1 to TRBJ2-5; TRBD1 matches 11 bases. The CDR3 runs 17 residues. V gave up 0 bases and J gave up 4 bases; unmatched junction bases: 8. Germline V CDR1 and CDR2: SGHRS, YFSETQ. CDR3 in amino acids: CASSLEWTGGSGETQYF. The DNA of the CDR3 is TGCGCCAGCAGCTTGGAATGGACAGGGGGCTCCGGAGAGACCCAGTACTTC.

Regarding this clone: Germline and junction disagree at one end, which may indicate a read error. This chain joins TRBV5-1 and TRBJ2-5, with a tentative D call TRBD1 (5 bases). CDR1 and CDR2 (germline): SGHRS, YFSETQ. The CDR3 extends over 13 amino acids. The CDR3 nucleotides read TGCGCCAGCAGCTTGACAGGCCAAGGGACCCAGTACTTC. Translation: CASSLTGQGTQYF.

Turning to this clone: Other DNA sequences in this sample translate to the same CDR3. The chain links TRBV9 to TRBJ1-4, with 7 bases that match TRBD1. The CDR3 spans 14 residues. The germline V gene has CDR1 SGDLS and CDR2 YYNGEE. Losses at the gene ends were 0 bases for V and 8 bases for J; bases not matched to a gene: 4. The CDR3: CASSVGQGGEKLFF. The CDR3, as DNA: TGTGCCAGCAGCGTAGGACAGGGCGGCGAAAAACTGTTTTTT. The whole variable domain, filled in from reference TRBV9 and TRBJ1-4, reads DSGVTQTPKHLITATGQRVTLRCSPRSGDLSVYWYQQSLDQGLQFLIQYYNGEERAKGNILERFSAQQFPDLHSELNLSSLELGDSALYFCASSVGQGGEKLFFGSGTQLSVL.

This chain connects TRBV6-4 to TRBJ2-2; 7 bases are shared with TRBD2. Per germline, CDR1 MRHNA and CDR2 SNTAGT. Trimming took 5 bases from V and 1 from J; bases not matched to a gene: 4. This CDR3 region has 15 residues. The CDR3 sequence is CASSPSSGNTGELFF. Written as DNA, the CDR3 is TGTGCCAGCAGTCCTTCTAGCGGGAACACCGGGGAGCTGTTTTTT.

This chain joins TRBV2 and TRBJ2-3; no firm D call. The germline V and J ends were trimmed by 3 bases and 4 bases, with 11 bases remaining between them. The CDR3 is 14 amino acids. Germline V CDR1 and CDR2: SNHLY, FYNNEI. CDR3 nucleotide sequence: TGTGCCAGCAGTGATGGGCGGCATGCAGATACGCAGTATTTT. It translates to CASSDGRHADTQYF. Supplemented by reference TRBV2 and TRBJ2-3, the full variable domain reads EPEVTQTPSHQVTQMGQEVILRCVPISNHLYFYWYRQILGQKVEFLVSFYNNEISEKSEIFDDQFSVERPDGSNFTLKIRSTKLEDSAMYFCASSDGRHADTQYFGPGTRLTVL.

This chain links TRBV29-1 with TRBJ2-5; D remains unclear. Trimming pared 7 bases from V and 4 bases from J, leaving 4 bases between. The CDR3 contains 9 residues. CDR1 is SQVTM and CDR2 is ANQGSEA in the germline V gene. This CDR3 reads CSAGETQYF. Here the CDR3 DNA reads TGCAGCGCCGGAGAGACCCAGTACTTC.

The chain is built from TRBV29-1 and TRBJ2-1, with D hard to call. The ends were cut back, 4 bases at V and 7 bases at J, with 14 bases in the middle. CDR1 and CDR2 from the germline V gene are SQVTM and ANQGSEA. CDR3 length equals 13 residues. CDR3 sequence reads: CSVVARMSNEQFF. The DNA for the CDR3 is TGCAGCGTTGTTGCGAGGATGAGTAATGAGCAGTTCTTC.

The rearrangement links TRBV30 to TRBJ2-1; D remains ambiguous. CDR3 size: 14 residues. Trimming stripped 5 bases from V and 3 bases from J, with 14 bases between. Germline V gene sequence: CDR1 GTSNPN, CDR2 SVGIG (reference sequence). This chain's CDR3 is CAWGPGVSYNEQFF. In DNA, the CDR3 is TGTGCCTGGGGTCCAGGAGTAAGCTACAATGAGCAGTTCTTC.

The chain's CDR3 is CASSLQGERQPQHF. The CDR3 DNA sequence: TGTGCCAGCAGCTTGCAGGGGGAACGTCAGCCCCAGCATTTT. The rearrangement joins TRBV7-3 to TRBJ1-5, with TRBD1 identical over 7 bases. V lost 3 bases to trimming and J lost 6 bases; unmatched junction nucleotides: 5. CDR1 is SGHTA and CDR2 is FQGTGA in the germline V gene. CDR3 size: 14 residues. Looking up the rest from reference TRBV7-3 and TRBJ1-5 gives the full variable domain: GAGVSQTPSNKVTEKGKYVELRCDPISGHTALYWYRQSLGQGPEFLIYFQGTGAADDSGLPNDRFFAVRPEGSVSTLKIQRTERGDSAVYLCASSLQGERQPQHFGDGTRLSIL.

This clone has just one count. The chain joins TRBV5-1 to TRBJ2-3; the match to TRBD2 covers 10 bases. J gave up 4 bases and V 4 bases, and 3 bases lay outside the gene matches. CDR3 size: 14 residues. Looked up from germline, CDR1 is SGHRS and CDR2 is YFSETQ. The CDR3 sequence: CASSAAGGPDTQYF. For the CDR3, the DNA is TGCGCCAGCAGCGCAGCGGGAGGGCCAGATACGCAGTATTTT.

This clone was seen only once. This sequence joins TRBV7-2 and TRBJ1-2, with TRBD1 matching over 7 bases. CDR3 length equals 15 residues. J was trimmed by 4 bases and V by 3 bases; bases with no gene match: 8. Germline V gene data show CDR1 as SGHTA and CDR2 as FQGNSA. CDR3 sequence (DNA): TGTGCCAGCAGCTTCGATGGACAGGCTCCCTATGGCTACACCTTC. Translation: CASSFDGQAPYGYTF.

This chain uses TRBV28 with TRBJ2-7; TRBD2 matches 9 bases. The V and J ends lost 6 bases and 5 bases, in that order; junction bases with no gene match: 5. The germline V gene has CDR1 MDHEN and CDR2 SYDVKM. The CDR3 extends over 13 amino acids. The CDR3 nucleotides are TGTGCCAGCAGGGTCGGGACTAGCAACGAGCAGTACTTC. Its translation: CASRVGTSNEQYF.

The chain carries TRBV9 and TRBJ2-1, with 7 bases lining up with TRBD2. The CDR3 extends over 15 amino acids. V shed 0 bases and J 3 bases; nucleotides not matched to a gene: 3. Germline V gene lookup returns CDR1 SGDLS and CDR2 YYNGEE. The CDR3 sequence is CASSVEGGSYNEQFF. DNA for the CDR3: TGTGCCAGCAGCGTAGAGGGCGGGAGCTACAATGAGCAGTTCTTC. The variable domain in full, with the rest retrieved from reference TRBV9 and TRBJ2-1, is DSGVTQTPKHLITATGQRVTLRCSPRSGDLSVYWYQQSLDQGLQFLIQYYNGEERAKGNILERFSAQQFPDLHSELNLSSLELGDSALYFCASSVEGGSYNEQFFGPGTRLTVL.

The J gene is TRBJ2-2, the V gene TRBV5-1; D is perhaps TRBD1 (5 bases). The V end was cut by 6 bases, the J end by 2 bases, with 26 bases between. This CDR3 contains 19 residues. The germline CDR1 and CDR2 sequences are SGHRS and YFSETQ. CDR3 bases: TGCGCCAGCATTAGGGGCGACACCACCTCGGGCGGAAACACCGGGGAGCTGTTTTTT. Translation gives CASIRGDTTSGGNTGELFF.

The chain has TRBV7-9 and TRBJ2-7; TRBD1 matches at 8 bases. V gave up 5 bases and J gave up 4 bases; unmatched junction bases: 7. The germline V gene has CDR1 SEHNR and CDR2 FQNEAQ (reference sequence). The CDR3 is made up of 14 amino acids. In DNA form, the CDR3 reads TGTGCCAGCAGCGCGCAGGGGGCGCAATACGAGCAGTACTTC. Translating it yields CASSAQGAQYEQYF.

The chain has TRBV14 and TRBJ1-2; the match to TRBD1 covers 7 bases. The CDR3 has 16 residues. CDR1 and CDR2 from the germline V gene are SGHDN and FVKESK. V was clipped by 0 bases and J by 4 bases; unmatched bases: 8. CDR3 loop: CASSQDSSTGLYGYTF. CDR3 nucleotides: TGTGCCAGCAGCCAAGACTCATCGACAGGGCTCTATGGCTACACCTTC.

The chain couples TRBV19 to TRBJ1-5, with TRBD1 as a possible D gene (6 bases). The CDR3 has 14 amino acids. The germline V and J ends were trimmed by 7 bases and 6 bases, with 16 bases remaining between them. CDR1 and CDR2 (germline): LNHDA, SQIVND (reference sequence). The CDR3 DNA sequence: TGTGCCAGTAACAGGGATTCCAAAGGTCAGCCCCAGCATTTT. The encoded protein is CASNRDSKGQPQHF.

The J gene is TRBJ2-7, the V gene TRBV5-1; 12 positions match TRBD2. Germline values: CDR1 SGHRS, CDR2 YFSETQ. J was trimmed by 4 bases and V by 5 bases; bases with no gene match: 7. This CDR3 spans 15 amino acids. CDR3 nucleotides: TGCGCCAGCAGACGACTAGCGGGAGACCGTTACGAGCAGTACTTC. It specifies CASRRLAGDRYEQYF.

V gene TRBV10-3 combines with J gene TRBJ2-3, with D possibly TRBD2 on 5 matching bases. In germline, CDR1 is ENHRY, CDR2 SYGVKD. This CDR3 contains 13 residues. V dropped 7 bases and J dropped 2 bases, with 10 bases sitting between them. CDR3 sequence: CAINNRDTDTQYF. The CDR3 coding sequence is TGTGCCATCAACAACCGGGACACAGATACGCAGTATTTT.

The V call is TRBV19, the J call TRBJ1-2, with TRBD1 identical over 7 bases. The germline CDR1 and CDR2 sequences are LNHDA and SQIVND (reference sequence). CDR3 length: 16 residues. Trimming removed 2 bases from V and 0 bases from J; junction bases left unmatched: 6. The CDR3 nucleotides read TGTGCCAGTAGTATACCTGGGACAGTCTCTAACTATGGCTACACCTTC. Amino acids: CASSIPGTVSNYGYTF. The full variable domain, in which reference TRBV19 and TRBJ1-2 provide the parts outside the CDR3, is DGGITQSPKYLFRKEGQNVTLSCEQNLNHDAMYWYRQDPGQGLRLIYYSQIVNDFQKGDIAEGYSVSREKKESFPLTVTSAQKNPTAFYLCASSIPGTVSNYGYTFGSGTRLTVV.

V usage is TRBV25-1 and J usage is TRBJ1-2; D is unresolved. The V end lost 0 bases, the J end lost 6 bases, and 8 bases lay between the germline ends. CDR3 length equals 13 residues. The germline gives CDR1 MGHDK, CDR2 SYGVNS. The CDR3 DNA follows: TGTGCCAGCAGTGAATATTCCCAGGATGGCTACACCTTC. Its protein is CASSEYSQDGYTF.

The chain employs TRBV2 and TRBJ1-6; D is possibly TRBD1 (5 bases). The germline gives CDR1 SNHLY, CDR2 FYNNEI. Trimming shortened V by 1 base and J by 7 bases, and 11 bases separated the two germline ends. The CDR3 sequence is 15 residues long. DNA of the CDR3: TGTGCCAGCAGTGAAGGGGGGGTACCGAATTCACCCCTCCACTTT. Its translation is CASSEGGVPNSPLHF.

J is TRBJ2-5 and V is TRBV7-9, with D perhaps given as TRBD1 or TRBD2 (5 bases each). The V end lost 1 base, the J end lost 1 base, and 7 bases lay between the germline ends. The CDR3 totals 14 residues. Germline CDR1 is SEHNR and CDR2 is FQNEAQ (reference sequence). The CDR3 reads CASSLGDRQETQYF. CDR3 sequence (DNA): TGTGCCAGCAGCTTAGGGGACCGCCAAGAGACCCAGTACTTC. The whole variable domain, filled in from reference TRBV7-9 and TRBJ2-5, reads DTGVSQNPRHKITKRGQNVTFRCDPISEHNRLYWYRQTLGQGPEFLTYFQNEAQLEKSRLLSDRFSAERPKGSFSTLEIQRTEQGDSAMYLCASSLGDRQETQYFGPGTRLLVL.